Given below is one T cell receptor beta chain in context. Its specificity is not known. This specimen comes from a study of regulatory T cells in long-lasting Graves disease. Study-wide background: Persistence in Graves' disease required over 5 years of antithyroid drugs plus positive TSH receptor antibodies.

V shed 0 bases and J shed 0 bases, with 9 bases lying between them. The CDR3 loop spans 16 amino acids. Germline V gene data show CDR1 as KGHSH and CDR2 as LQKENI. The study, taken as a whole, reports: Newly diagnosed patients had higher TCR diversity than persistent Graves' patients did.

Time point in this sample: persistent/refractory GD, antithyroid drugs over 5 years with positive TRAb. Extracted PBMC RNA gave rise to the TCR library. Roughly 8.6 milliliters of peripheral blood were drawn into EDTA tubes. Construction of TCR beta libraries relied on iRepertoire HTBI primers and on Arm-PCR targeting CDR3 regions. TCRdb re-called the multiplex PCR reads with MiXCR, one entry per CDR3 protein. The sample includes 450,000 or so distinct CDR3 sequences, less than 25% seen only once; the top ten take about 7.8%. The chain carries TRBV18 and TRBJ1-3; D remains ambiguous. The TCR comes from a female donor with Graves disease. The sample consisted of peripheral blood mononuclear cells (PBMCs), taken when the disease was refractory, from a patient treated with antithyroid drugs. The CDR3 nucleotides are TGTGCCAGCTCACCACCGTTCACTCTCTCTGGAAACACCATATATTTT. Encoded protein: CASSPPFTLSGNTIYF.